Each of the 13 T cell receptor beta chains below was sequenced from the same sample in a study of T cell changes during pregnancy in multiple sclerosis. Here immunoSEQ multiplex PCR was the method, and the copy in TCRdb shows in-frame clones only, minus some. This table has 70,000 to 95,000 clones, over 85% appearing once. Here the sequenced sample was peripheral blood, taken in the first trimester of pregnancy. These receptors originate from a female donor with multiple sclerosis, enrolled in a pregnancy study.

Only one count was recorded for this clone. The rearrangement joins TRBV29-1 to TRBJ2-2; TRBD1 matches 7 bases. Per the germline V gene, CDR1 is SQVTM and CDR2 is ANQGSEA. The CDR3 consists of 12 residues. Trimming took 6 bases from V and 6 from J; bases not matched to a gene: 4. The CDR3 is CSVARGPGELFF. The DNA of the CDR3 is TGCAGCGTGGCGAGGGGGCCCGGGGAGCTGTTTTTT.

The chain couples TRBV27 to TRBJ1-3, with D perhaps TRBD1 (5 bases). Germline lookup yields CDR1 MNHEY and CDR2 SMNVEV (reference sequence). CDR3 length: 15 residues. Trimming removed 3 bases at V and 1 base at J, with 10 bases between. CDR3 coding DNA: TGTGCCAGCAGTTTGGACGGGGGGTCTGGAAACACCATATATTTT. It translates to CASSLDGGSGNTIYF.

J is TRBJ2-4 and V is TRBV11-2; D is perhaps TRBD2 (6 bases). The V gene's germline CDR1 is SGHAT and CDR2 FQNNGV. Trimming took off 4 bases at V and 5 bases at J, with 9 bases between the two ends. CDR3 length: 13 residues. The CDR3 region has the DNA TGTGCCAGCAGCTGGGAGGATGAAAACATTCAGTACTTC. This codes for CASSWEDENIQYF.

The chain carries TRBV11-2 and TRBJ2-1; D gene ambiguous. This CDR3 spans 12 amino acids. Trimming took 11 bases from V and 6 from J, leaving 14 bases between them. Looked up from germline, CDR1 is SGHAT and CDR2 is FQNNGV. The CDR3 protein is CAVSHFGNEQFF. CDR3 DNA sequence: TGTGCCGTATCTCATTTCGGCAATGAGCAGTTCTTC.

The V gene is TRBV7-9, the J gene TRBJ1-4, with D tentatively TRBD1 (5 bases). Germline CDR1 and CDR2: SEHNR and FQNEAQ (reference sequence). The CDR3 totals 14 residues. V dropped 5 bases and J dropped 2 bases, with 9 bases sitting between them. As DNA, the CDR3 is TGTGCCAGCAGCACGGAGGGGACTAATGAAAAACTGTTTTTT. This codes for CASSTEGTNEKLFF.

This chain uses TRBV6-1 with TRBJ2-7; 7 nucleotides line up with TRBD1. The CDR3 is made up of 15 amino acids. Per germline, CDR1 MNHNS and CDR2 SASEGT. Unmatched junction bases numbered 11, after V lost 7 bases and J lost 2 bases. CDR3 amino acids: CASKYVETGTYEQYF. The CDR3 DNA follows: TGTGCCAGCAAATATGTCGAGACAGGGACCTACGAGCAGTACTTC.

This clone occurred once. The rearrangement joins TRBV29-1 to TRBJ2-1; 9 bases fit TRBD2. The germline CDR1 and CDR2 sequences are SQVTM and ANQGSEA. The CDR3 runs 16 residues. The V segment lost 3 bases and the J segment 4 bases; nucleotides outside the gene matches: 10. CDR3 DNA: TGCAGCGTTGACGGCGTCGGCGGGGGGGGATACAATGAGCAGTTCTTC. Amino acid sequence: CSVDGVGGGGYNEQFF.

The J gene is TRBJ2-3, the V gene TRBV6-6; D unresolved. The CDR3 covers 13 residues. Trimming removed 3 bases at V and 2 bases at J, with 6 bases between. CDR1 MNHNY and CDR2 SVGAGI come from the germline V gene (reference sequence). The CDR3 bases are TGTGCCAGCAGTTATCTCTTCACAGATACGCAGTATTTT. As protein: CASSYLFTDTQYF.

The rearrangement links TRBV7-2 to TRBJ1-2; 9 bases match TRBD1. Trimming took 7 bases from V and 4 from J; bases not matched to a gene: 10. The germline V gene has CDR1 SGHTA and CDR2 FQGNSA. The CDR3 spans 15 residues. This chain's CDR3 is CASNRPGQGVYGYTF. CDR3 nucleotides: TGTGCCAGCAACCGTCCGGGACAGGGCGTCTATGGCTACACCTTC.

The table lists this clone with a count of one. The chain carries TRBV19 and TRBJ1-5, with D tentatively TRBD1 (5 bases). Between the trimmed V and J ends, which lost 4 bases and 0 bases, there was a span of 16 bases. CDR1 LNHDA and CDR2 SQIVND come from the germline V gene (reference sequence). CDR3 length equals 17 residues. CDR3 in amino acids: CASSRGSGGYSNQPQHF. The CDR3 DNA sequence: TGTGCCAGTAGTAGGGGGTCGGGAGGATATAGCAATCAGCCCCAGCATTTT. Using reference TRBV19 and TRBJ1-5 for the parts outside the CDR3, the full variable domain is DGGITQSPKYLFRKEGQNVTLSCEQNLNHDAMYWYRQDPGQGLRLIYYSQIVNDFQKGDIAEGYSVSREKKESFPLTVTSAQKNPTAFYLCASSRGSGGYSNQPQHFGDGTRLSIL.

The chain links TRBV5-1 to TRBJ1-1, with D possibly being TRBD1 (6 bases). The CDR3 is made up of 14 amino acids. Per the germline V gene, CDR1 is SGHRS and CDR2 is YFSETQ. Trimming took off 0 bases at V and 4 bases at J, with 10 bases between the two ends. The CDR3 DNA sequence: TGCGCCAGCAGCTTGGATTCCAGGGGCACTGAAGCTTTCTTT. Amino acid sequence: CASSLDSRGTEAFF.

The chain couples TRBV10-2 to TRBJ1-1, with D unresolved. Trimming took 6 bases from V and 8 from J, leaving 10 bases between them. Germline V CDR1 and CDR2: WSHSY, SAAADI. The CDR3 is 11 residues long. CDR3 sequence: CASREAREAFF. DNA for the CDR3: TGCGCCAGCAGAGAAGCCAGGGAAGCTTTCTTT.

In DNA, the CDR3 is TGTGCCAGCAGCAGGGGGACAGAAGGGGGCCTCTATGGCTACACCTTC. Its protein product is CASSRGTEGGLYGYTF. V and J are TRBV5-4 and TRBJ1-2; 7 bases fit TRBD1. This CDR3 comprises 16 residues. Germline values: CDR1 SGHNT, CDR2 YYREEE (reference sequence). The V segment lost 4 bases and the J segment 4 bases; nucleotides outside the gene matches: 13.